These T cell receptor beta chains were read from a single sample in a study of cytomegalovirus exposure and HLA in healthy donors. TCRdb's copy holds only in-frame clones and misses some; the assay was immunoSEQ multiplex PCR. This table holds 110,000 to 150,000 clones, about 79% found once. Sequenced material: PBMCs. The source of these receptors is a man in his forties in good health and CMV-seropositive. The CDR3 runs from the conserved cysteine through the conserved F or W. A D gene is named only where the DNA matches it firmly. The size of a clone is reported for some rows only, either as once, few or many, or as a class for expanded clones.

D gene	clone size	V gene	J gene	CDR3 protein	CDR3 DNA
TRBD2	NA	TRBV5-1	TRBJ2-7	CASSQREGPHEQYF	TGCGCCAGCAGCCAGCGGGAGGGCCCCCACGAGCAGTACTTC
NA	NA	TRBV7-9	TRBJ2-6	CASSLGGFGANVLTF	TGTGCCAGCAGCTTAGGAGGGTTTGGGGCCAACGTCCTGACTTTC
TRBD1	NA	TRBV11-1	TRBJ2-7	CASSLFGTGSYEQYF	TGTGCCAGCAGCTTATTCGGGACAGGCTCCTACGAGCAGTACTTC
NA	NA	TRBV5-8	TRBJ2-3	CASSFSPRGATQYF	TGTGCCAGCAGCTTCTCCCCCCGAGGCGCTACGCAGTATTTT
NA	NA	TRBV5-6	TRBJ1-1	CASSLQGPEAFF	TGTGCCAGCAGCTTACAGGGTCCTGAAGCTTTCTTT
NA	NA	TRBV7-9	TRBJ2-1	CASSITLTVGEQFF	TGTGCCAGCAGCATCACCCTAACGGTCGGTGAGCAGTTCTTC
TRBD1	NA	TRBV9	TRBJ1-1	CASSMSRDRGLNTEAFF	TGTGCCAGCAGCATGAGCCGGGACAGGGGACTGAACACTGAAGCTTTCTTT
TRBD1	NA	TRBV7-9	TRBJ1-6	CASSLSGGYNSPLHF	TGTGCCAGCAGCTTATCAGGGGGCTATAATTCACCCCTCCACTTT
NA	NA	TRBV5-1	TRBJ1-2	CASGSGSNYGYTF	TGCGCCAGCGGGAGCGGGTCTAACTATGGCTACACCTTC
TRBD2	NA	TRBV14	TRBJ2-1	CASRAHSGIDYNEQFF	TGTGCCAGCAGGGCTCATAGCGGGATAGACTACAATGAGCAGTTCTTC
NA	NA	TRBV13	TRBJ2-1	CASSWGLSSYNEQFF	TGTGCCAGCAGTTGGGGACTGAGCTCCTACAATGAGCAGTTCTTC
TRBD1	once	TRBV10-3	TRBJ1-4	CAISEGGGYDYEKLFF	TGTGCCATCAGTGAAGGAGGGGGCTATGATTATGAAAAACTGTTTTTT
TRBD2	NA	TRBV4-1	TRBJ2-7	CASSVGTSSYEQYF	TGCGCCAGCAGCGTCGGGACTAGCTCATACGAGCAGTACTTC
TRBD1	NA	TRBV30	TRBJ1-1	CAWRLSGQSYSEAFF	TGTGCCTGGAGACTTTCGGGACAGTCGTATTCTGAAGCTTTCTTT
NA	NA	TRBV9	TRBJ1-1	CASSGIRGGNTEAFF	TGTGCCAGCAGCGGGATCCGGGGGGGGAACACTGAAGCTTTCTTT
NA	few	TRBV5-1	TRBJ1-2	CASSPRTAGYQANYGYTF	TGCGCCAGCAGCCCTAGGACAGCAGGATATCAAGCTAACTATGGCTACACCTTC
NA	NA	TRBV27	TRBJ2-7	CASSLLGDEQYF	TGTGCCAGCAGTTTATTAGGGGACGAGCAGTACTTC
TRBD1	NA	TRBV4-1	TRBJ1-5	CASSQGTGTQPQHF	TGCGCCAGCAGCCAGGGGACAGGGACTCAGCCCCAGCATTTT
TRBD2	NA	TRBV11-3	TRBJ2-3	CASSFLIQRGGIGTQYF	TGTGCCAGCAGCTTTTTAATCCAGCGGGGGGGCATCGGTACGCAGTATTTT
NA	NA	TRBV19	TRBJ1-5	CATWETYSNQPQHF	TGTGCCACCTGGGAGACGTATAGCAATCAGCCCCAGCATTTT
TRBD1	NA	TRBV4-1	TRBJ2-2	CASSQEDYRDRVYGELFF	TGCGCCAGCAGCCAAGAGGATTATAGGGACAGGGTGTACGGGGAGCTGTTTTTT
NA	once	TRBV30	TRBJ2-7	CAFAGQSSYEQYF	TGTGCCTTTGCGGGACAGAGCTCCTACGAGCAGTACTTC
NA	NA	TRBV7-9	TRBJ1-6	CSSSLGPASAYNSPLHF	TGTTCCAGCAGCTTAGGCCCTGCGAGCGCCTATAATTCACCCCTCCACTTT
NA	NA	TRBV16	TRBJ1-2	CASSQWMARVGYTF	TGTGCCAGCAGCCAATGGATGGCTCGGGTAGGCTACACCTTC
NA	NA	TRBV6-6	TRBJ1-5	CASSLPATRNQPQHF	TGTGCCAGCAGTCTCCCGGCGACAAGAAATCAGCCCCAGCATTTT
NA	NA	TRBV10-2	TRBJ2-7	CASHTLGETYEQYF	TGCGCCAGCCACACCCTCGGGGAAACCTACGAGCAGTACTTC
NA	NA	TRBV6-5	TRBJ2-7	CASSRDTSISYEQYF	TGTGCCAGCAGTCGGGACACCTCAATCTCCTACGAGCAGTACTTC